This entry concerns a single TCR beta chain. This sample was taken from a study of cytomegalovirus exposure and HLA in healthy donors. PCR amplification relied on 60 Vbeta primers (plus 13 Jbeta primers). TCRdb's copy holds only in-frame clones and misses some; the assay was immunoSEQ multiplex PCR. Of 50,000 to 70,000 clones in the sample, 62% were seen once. The J segment lost 0 bases and the V segment lost 9 bases, leaving 2 bases of the junction unmatched. CDR3 length equals 14 residues. The V gene's germline CDR1 is LGHNA and CDR2 YNFKEQ. The rearrangement joins TRBV4-2 to TRBJ2-3, with TRBD2 identical over 11 bases. Sequenced input: PBMCs. This sequence was found in a man aged 30-40 years in good health and CMV-seronegative. The CDR3 region is CASSGGESTDTQYF. In DNA, the CDR3 is TGTGCCAGTAGCGGGGGGGAAAGCACAGATACGCAGTATTTT.